Sequencing of this T cell receptor (beta chain) was carried out in a study of cytomegalovirus exposure and HLA in healthy donors. On the study more broadly: The same platform was used for the 100 to 150 validation repertoires as for the 650 to 800 first-cohort repertoires, as reported in a later analysis. Overall study results and limits: In vitro data verified a few CMV-associated chains as specific for CMV antigens.

Using immunoSEQ multiplex PCR, the repertoire was profiled, and TCRdb retains in-frame clones only, with some absent. The table lists roughly 300,000 clones, 86% of them singletons. Only one count was recorded for this clone. The target antigen is unknown. The junction departs from the called germline gene at one end, perhaps through a read error. Looked up from germline, CDR1 is SSHAT and CDR2 is FNYEAQ (reference sequence). The CDR3 runs to 12 residues. The TCR sequence derives from a woman aged 18-30 years in good health and CMV-seronegative. The sample consisted of PBMCs. V and J are TRBV7-7 and TRBJ2-7; D is possibly TRBD2 (6 bases). DNA of the CDR3: TGTGCTAGCAGCTCGGTCGGGGGAGAGCAGTACTTC. This gives the protein CASSSVGGEQYF.